The clone carrying this T cell receptor (beta chain) was recorded only once. Its antigen is currently unknown. Sequence at one end of the junction differs from germline and may be a read error. This sample is part of a study of CD8+ T cells in alopecia areata. For the study at large: People stayed on tofacitinib for 6 to 18 months, then stopped the drug for 6 months.

Researchers gathered lesional scalp punch biopsies and peripheral blood from patients with alopecia areata. Study results and limitations: It was lesional scalp, especially alopecia totalis/universalis, that showed higher clonality than normal scalp.

Sequencing relied on a cDNA template that was reverse transcribed from extracted RNA. Method: immunoSEQ multiplex PCR; TCRdb's copy keeps in-frame clones and lacks some. The table includes about 150,000 clones, 40% to 65% detected once. The CDR3 length is 15 residues. Germline lookup yields CDR1 GTSNPN and CDR2 SVGIG (reference sequence). Sequencing was performed on CD8+ T cells sorted from blood, taken at week 0. V usage is TRBV30 and J usage is TRBJ2-1; 7 nucleotides match TRBD2. The sequence derives from a human donor with alopecia areata. The CDR3 sequence is CAWSVRDYLYNKQFF. CDR3 nucleotides: TGTGCCTGGAGTGTACGGGACTACCTATACAATAAGCAGTTCTTC. The complete variable domain, with remaining parts taken from reference TRBV30 and TRBJ2-1, reads SQTIHQWPATLVQPVGSPLSLECTVEGTSNPNLYWYRQAAGRGLQLLFYSVGIGQISSEVPQNLSASRPQDRQFILSSKKLLLSDSGFYLCAWSVRDYLYNKQFFGPGTRLTVL.